This T cell receptor (beta chain) is drawn from a study of vaccination effects on CD4 cells after COVID-19. The germline V and J ends were trimmed by 4 bases and 6 bases, with 17 bases remaining between them. The CDR3 is 15 residues long. CDR1 SGHRS and CDR2 YFSETQ come from the germline V gene. Libraries were prepared by immunoSEQ multiplex PCR; TCRdb keeps only in-frame clonotypes and omits some of them. This table holds about 63,000 clones, less than 80% found once. Study results and caveats: The study, lacking early post-infection timepoints, had few convalescent patients.

In its sample, this clone was seen a few times. Antigen: not known. In the ViraFEST assay, antigen-specific CD4+ clonotypes were identified by expansion after peptide-pool stimulation. Cultured cells yielded isolated CD4+ T cells after approximately nine days. Vaccine recipients, nucleocapsid antibody negative, had no prior SARS-CoV-2 infection. Cultures got half-medium changes with IL-2 on days 3 and 7. V usage is TRBV5-1 and J usage is TRBJ2-1; no reliable D call. The source material was CD4+ T cells from PBMCs cultured with HCoV-OC43 spike peptides, sampled before COVID-19 vaccination. Subset here: HCoV-OC43 spike overlapping peptide pool stimulation. This clonotype originated in a human donor who received a COVID-19 vaccine. The CDR3 here is CASSPGIFVGNEQFF. CDR3 nucleotide sequence: TGCGCCAGCAGCCCCGGAATCTTTGTTGGCAATGAGCAGTTCTTC.